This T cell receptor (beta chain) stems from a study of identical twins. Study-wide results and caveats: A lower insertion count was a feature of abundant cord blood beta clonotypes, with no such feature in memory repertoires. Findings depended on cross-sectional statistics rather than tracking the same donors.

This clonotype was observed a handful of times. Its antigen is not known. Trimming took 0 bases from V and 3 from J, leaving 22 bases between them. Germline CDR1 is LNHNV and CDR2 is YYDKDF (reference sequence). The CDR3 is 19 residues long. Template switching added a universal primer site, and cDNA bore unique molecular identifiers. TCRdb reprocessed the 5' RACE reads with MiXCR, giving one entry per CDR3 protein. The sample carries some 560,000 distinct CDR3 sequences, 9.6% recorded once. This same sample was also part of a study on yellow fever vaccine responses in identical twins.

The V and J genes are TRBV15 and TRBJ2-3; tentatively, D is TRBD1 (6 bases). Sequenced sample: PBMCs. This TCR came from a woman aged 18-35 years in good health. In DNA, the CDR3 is TGTGCCACCAGCAGAGATATGGTTTGGGGGCGCCCCGGGACAGATACGCAGTATTTT. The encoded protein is CATSRDMVWGRPGTDTQYF. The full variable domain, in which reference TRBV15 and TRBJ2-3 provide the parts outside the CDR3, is DAMVIQNPRYQVTQFGKPVTLSCSQTLNHNVMYWYQQKSSQAPKLLFHYYDKDFNNEADTPDNFQSRRPNTSFCFLDIRSPGLGDTAMYLCATSRDMVWGRPGTDTQYFGPGTRLTVL.